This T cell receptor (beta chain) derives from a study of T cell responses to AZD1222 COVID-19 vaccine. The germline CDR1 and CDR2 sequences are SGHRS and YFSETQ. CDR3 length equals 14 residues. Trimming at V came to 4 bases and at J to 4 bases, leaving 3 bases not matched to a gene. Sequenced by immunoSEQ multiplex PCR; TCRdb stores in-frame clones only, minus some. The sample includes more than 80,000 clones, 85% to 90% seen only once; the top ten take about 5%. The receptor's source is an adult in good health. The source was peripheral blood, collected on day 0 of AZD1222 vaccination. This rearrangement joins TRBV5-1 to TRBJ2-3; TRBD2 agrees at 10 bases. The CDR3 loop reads CASSEGLAADTQYF. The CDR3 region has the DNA TGCGCCAGCAGCGAAGGACTAGCGGCAGATACGCAGTATTTT.